The 16 T cell receptor beta chains listed next were all sequenced from one sample in a study of T cell responses to AZD1222 COVID-19 vaccine. Sequenced by immunoSEQ multiplex PCR; TCRdb stores in-frame clones only, minus some. The sample lists some 48,000 clones; approximately 83% were seen once. The source material was peripheral blood, sampled 28 days after the second AZD1222 dose. The receptors shown here come from an adult who received the AZD1222 COVID-19 vaccine.

J is TRBJ1-4 and V is TRBV29-1, with a possible D match to TRBD1 (5 bases). The germline gives CDR1 SQVTM, CDR2 ANQGSEA. Trimming pared 7 bases from V and 8 bases from J, leaving 20 bases between. The CDR3 covers 14 residues. The CDR3 DNA follows: TGCAGCGCCGGGGCCCCGGGGCTTGGGGAAAAACTGTTTTTT. This sequence encodes CSAGAPGLGEKLFF.

The rearrangement links TRBV28 to TRBJ2-7, with 11 bases fitting TRBD2. Germline V gene data show CDR1 as MDHEN and CDR2 as SYDVKM. V shed 4 bases, J shed 1 base, and the junction held 9 bases outside the gene matches. CDR3 size: 17 residues. In nucleotides, the CDR3 is TGTGCCAGCAGTTCTCTAGCGGGAGGTAGTAGGTCCTACGAGCAGTACTTC. Amino acids: CASSSLAGGSRSYEQYF.

The rearrangement uses TRBV14 and TRBJ2-5, with 11 bases aligning to TRBD2. V dropped 3 bases and J dropped 4; count of bases not matched to a gene: 7. Germline V gene sequence: CDR1 SGHDN, CDR2 FVKESK. This CDR3 is 16 amino acids long. The CDR3 reads CASSQVAGGPVETQYF. The DNA for the CDR3 is TGTGCCAGCAGCCAGGTAGCGGGAGGGCCGGTAGAGACCCAGTACTTC.

The CDR3 spells CASSPTPTRGEQYF. The CDR3 DNA reads as TGTGCCAGCAGCCCCACCCCTACGCGCGGCGAGCAGTACTTC. This sequence joins TRBV6-5 and TRBJ2-7; no definite D call. Germline CDR1 and CDR2: MNHEY and SVGAGI. V dropped 6 bases and J dropped 6 bases, with 18 bases sitting between them. The CDR3 consists of 14 residues.

The chain joins TRBV7-9 to TRBJ1-1, with D unresolved. This CDR3 has 13 amino acids. V lost 0 bases to trimming and J lost 0 bases, with 2 bases between them. Germline V gene sequence: CDR1 SEHNR, CDR2 FQNEAQ (reference sequence). The CDR3 sequence is CASSLALNTEAFF. CDR3 in DNA: TGTGCCAGCAGCTTAGCGTTGAACACTGAAGCTTTCTTT.

The chain employs TRBV29-1 and TRBJ1-4, with unresolved D. The CDR3 is 13 residues long. The V and J ends lost 6 bases and 2 bases respectively, with 10 bases between them. CDR1 is SQVTM, CDR2 ANQGSEA, per germline. CDR3 sequence reads: CSVEVVTNEKLFF. DNA of the CDR3: TGCAGCGTCGAGGTGGTCACTAATGAAAAACTGTTTTTT.

The DNA of the CDR3 is TGTGCCAGCAGCGGACAGGGGGCGAATCAGCCCCAGCATTTT. This translates into CASSGQGANQPQHF. The chain links TRBV9 to TRBJ1-5; 10 bases match TRBD1. Germline V gene data show CDR1 as SGDLS and CDR2 as YYNGEE. This CDR3 is built from 14 residues. Trimming cost V 3 bases and J 4 bases; bases outside gene matches: 1. Full variable domain (rest looked up from reference TRBV9 and TRBJ1-5): DSGVTQTPKHLITATGQRVTLRCSPRSGDLSVYWYQQSLDQGLQFLIQYYNGEERAKGNILERFSAQQFPDLHSELNLSSLELGDSALYFCASSGQGANQPQHFGDGTRLSIL.

The chain has TRBV30 and TRBJ1-6, with 7 nucleotides matching TRBD1. Per the germline V gene, CDR1 is GTSNPN and CDR2 is SVGIG (reference sequence). V lost 2 bases and J lost 5; bases outside the gene matches: 3. The CDR3 spans 14 residues. CDR3 DNA sequence: TGTGCCTGGAGTCGCGGGACAGATAATTCACCCCTCCACTTT. As protein: CAWSRGTDNSPLHF.

The rearrangement joins TRBV4-2 to TRBJ1-1, with TRBD1 as a possible D gene (5 bases). The CDR3 runs 14 residues. Looked up from germline, CDR1 is LGHNA and CDR2 is YNFKEQ. The V gene lost 0 bases and the J gene lost 9 bases, with 14 bases spanning the gap. CDR3 amino acids: CASSQEVAGRQAFF. CDR3 sequence (DNA): TGTGCCAGCAGCCAAGAGGTGGCAGGGCGTCAAGCTTTCTTT.

In its sample, this clone was seen once. This chain uses TRBV5-6 with TRBJ2-3, with D perhaps TRBD1 (6 bases). The V end lost 1 base, the J end lost 4 bases, and 13 bases lay between the germline ends. Germline V gene lookup returns CDR1 SGHDT and CDR2 YYEEEE. The CDR3 covers 15 residues. The CDR3 sequence is CASSLQGPGSDTQYF. The CDR3 bases are TGTGCCAGCAGCTTGCAGGGGCCGGGGTCAGATACGCAGTATTTT.

The J gene is TRBJ2-1, the V gene TRBV27, with 14 positions matching TRBD2. The junction had 1 base not matched to a gene; V was cut back by 5 bases and J by 7 bases. Germline assignment: CDR1 MNHEY and CDR2 SMNVEV (reference sequence). The CDR3 loop spans 14 amino acids. Here the CDR3 reads CASSRLAGGNEQFF. The CDR3 nucleotides read TGTGCCAGCAGTCGACTAGCGGGAGGGAATGAGCAGTTCTTC.

The chain combines TRBV19 with TRBJ2-7; D is ambiguous. V dropped 5 bases and J dropped 3 bases, with 14 bases sitting between them. This CDR3 is built from 14 residues. The germline gives CDR1 LNHDA, CDR2 SQIVND (reference sequence). The CDR3 nucleotides are TGTGCCAGTAGTCCCATTAACAGCCTCTACGAGCAGTACTTC. It specifies CASSPINSLYEQYF.

This clone came up a few times. This chain connects TRBV30 to TRBJ2-5, with D hard to call. Trimming took off 3 bases at V and 5 bases at J, with 7 bases between the two ends. CDR1 and CDR2 from the germline V gene are GTSNPN and SVGIG (reference sequence). The CDR3 has 11 amino acids. The CDR3 loop is CAWRMRETQYF. CDR3 bases: TGTGCCTGGAGGATGAGGGAGACCCAGTACTTC.

This CDR3 is CATSDLPSRELFF. DNA for the CDR3: TGTGCCACCAGTGACTTACCGAGCCGGGAGCTGTTTTTT. The chain carries TRBV24-1 and TRBJ2-2; D remains unclear. CDR1 and CDR2 from the germline V gene are KGHDR and SFDVKD. The V end was cut by 4 bases, the J end by 9 bases, with 11 bases between. CDR3 length: 13 residues.

J is TRBJ2-5 and V is TRBV6-1; 8 bases align to TRBD2. V shed 0 bases, J shed 1 base, and the junction held 1 base outside the gene matches. The CDR3 is made up of 15 amino acids. Germline lookup yields CDR1 MNHNS and CDR2 SASEGT. Written as DNA, the CDR3 is TGTGCCAGCAGTGAAGCCGGGAGGGGCCAAGAGACCCAGTACTTC. Translation: CASSEAGRGQETQYF.

This CDR3 is CASSVVARGGADTQYF. The CDR3 nucleotides are TGTGCCAGCAGCGTAGTAGCAAGGGGCGGTGCAGATACGCAGTATTTT. The chain carries TRBV9 and TRBJ2-3; maybe TRBD1 (5 bases). Trimming pared 0 bases from V and 4 bases from J, leaving 15 bases between. Germline V gives CDR1 SGDLS, CDR2 YYNGEE. CDR3 length: 16 residues.